These T cell receptor beta chains were read from a single sample in a study of blood T cell repertoires in acute mononucleosis. This table comes from immunoSEQ multiplex PCR, and its TCRdb copy is limited to in-frame clones, with some not included. The sample consists of thousands of clones, roughly 65% of them appearing once. The source material was EBV GLC epitope tetramer+ CD8+ T cells sorted from PBMCs, sampled during acute infectious mononucleosis. The receptors stem from a woman under 30 with infectious mononucleosis caused by EBV. Both conserved end residues are part of each CDR3. D genes are given only for firm matches. Size is omitted from some rows. Given values are once, few, many or a class for expanded clones.

TRBV7-6,TRBJ2-3,-,-,CASTSDGADTQYF,TGTGCCAGCACCTCCGACGGGGCAGATACGCAGTATTTT
TRBV14,TRBJ2-5,-,-,CASSQSPGTQYF,TGTGCCAGCAGCCAATCGCCGGGTACCCAGTACTTC
TRBV6-5,TRBJ1-5,-,-,CAIWFRGDLQPQHF,TGTGCCATCTGGTTTCGGGGAGACCTCCAGCCCCAGCATTTT
TRBV4-1,TRBJ1-4,many,TRBD1,CASSHRQGTNEKLFF,TGCGCCAGCAGCCACCGACAGGGAACTAATGAAAAACTGTTTTTT
TRBV21-1,TRBJ2-1,-,-,CASRSRLATHSDNEQFF,TGTGCCAGCAGGAGTCGGCTAGCTACACATTCCGACAATGAGCAGTTCTTC
TRBV11-3,TRBJ2-7,many,TRBD2,CASSLAWVAGGNEQYF,TGTGCCAGCAGCTTAGCTTGGGTAGCGGGGGGAAACGAGCAGTACTTC
TRBV14,TRBJ2-7,-,-,CASSVEEGEQYF,TGTGCCAGCAGCGTAGAAGAGGGCGAGCAGTACTTC
TRBV13,TRBJ2-7,-,TRBD2,CASSVAGGDEQYF,TGTGCCAGCAGCGTAGCGGGGGGCGACGAGCAGTACTTC
TRBV29-1,TRBJ1-5,medium-sized,-,CSVGSGENQPQHF,TGCAGCGTTGGGTCGGGGGAAAATCAGCCCCAGCATTTT
TRBV14,TRBJ2-3,-,-,CACCQSPGGTQYF,TGTGCCTGCTGCCAATCTCCCGGCGGTACGCAGTATTTT
TRBV2,TRBJ2-2,many,TRBD2,CASSAGLVAPGELFF,TGTGCCAGCAGCGCTGGACTAGTAGCTCCCGGGGAGCTGTTTTTT
TRBV21-1,TRBJ2-1,-,-,CASSLRGGNNEQFF,TGTGCCAGCAGCTTAAGGGGCGGGAACAATGAGCAGTTCTTC
TRBV11-2,TRBJ2-1,-,-,CASSLAGAGTAYNEQFF,TGTGCCAGCAGCTTAGCGGGAGCAGGTACGGCCTACAATGAGCAGTTCTTC
TRBV23-1,TRBJ2-1,-,-,CASNELGDEQFF,TGCGCCAGCAACGAGCTGGGCGATGAGCAGTTCTTC
TRBV23-1,TRBJ2-5,-,TRBD2,CASSLLAGAGETQYF,TGTGCCAGCAGCTTACTAGCGGGAGCTGGAGAGACCCAGTACTTC
TRBV23-1,TRBJ2-5,-,TRBD2,CASSPSSRGWLQETQYF,TGCGCCAGCAGTCCGTCGTCGCGGGGGTGGCTGCAAGAGACCCAGTACTTC
TRBV7-2,TRBJ2-3,-,TRBD2,CASSSSPGLVSDTQYF,TGTGCCAGCAGCTCGTCTCCGGGACTAGTGTCAGATACGCAGTATTTT
TRBV6-6,TRBJ1-5,-,TRBD1,CASSSGTDLNQPQHF,TGTGCCAGCAGCTCTGGGACAGACCTCAATCAGCCCCAGCATTTT
TRBV7-3,TRBJ2-7,-,TRBD1,CASSSSPGQTYEQYF,TGTGCCAGCAGCTCGTCTCCGGGACAGACCTACGAGCAGTACTTC
TRBV7-2,TRBJ2-7,-,TRBD2,CASSPTSGSVYEQYF,TGTGCCAGCAGCCCGACCAGCGGGAGTGTTTACGAGCAGTACTTC
TRBV21-1,TRBJ2-1,large,-,CASSKGPAGGPREQFF,TGTGCCAGCAGCAAAGGGCCAGCGGGGGGGCCAAGGGAGCAGTTCTTC
TRBV14,TRBJ2-7,-,-,CASSPPGAGMAYEQYF,TGTGCCAGCAGCCCGCCGGGGGCAGGGATGGCCTACGAGCAGTACTTC
TRBV29-1,TRBJ1-4,-,TRBD1,CSVGTGNEKLFF,TGCAGCGTGGGGACAGGGAATGAAAAACTGTTTTTT
TRBV7-4,TRBJ2-3,once,-,CASSLPRGPLYF,TGTGCCAGCAGCTTACCCAGGGGACCCTTGTATTTT
TRBV29-1,TRBJ1-4,-,-,CSWGQGVLMKNCFF,-
TRBV12-2,TRBJ2-7,once,-,CASSLAWVAGGNEQYF,-
TRBV6-5,TRBJ1-5,many,TRBD1,CASSSGTDLNQPQHF,TGTGCCAGCAGCTCTGGGACAGACCTCAATCAGCCCCAGCATTTT
TRBV29-1,TRBJ1-4,-,TRBD1,CSVGTGCTYEKLFF,TGCAGCGTGGGGACAGGGTGCACTTATGAAAAACTGTTTTTT
TRBV2,TRBJ2-3,once,TRBD2,CASNPPGLVSDTQYF,TGTGCCAGCAACCCCCCGGGACTAGTGTCAGATACGCAGTATTTT
TRBV21-1,TRBJ2-1,-,-,CASSKGTAEGPREQFF,TGTGCCAGCAGCAAAGGGACAGCGGAGGGGCCAAGGGAGCAGTTCTTC
TRBV14,TRBJ2-5,-,TRBD2,CASSQWRGGTQYF,TGTGCCAGCAGCCAATGGCGGGGGGGTACCCAGTACTTC
TRBV27,TRBJ2-2,-,-,CASSEGDIAPGELFF,TGTGCCAGCAGTGAGGGGGACATCGCCCCCGGGGAGCTGTTTTTT
TRBV29-1,TRBJ1-4,few,-,CSVGSQGTNENCFF,-
TRBV14,TRBJ2-5,many,TRBD2,CASSVGRVIGGVTETQYF,TGTGCCAGCAGCGTAGGCCGCGTAATCGGGGGGGTCACTGAGACCCAGTACTTC
TRBV7-6,TRBJ2-7,-,-,CASRLYEQYF,TGTGCCAGCAGGCTCTACGAGCAGTACTTC
TRBV19,TRBJ1-1,-,-,CASSPSTLLGTEAFF,TGTGCCAGTAGTCCTTCCACCTTATTGGGCACTGAAGCTTTCTTT
TRBV29-1,TRBJ1-4,-,-,CSVGTGGTNENCFF,-
TRBV27,TRBJ2-7,once,-,CVSADGAKIYEQYF,TGTGTCAGCGCGGATGGTGCTAAGATCTACGAGCAGTACTTC
TRBV9,TRBJ2-1,-,TRBD2,CATSMTSGRQEQFF,TGTGCCACCAGCATGACTAGCGGGAGACAGGAGCAGTTCTTC
TRBV9,TRBJ2-7,-,-,CASGDGDNEQYF,TGTGCCAGCGGGGATGGGGACAATGAGCAGTACTTC
TRBV27,TRBJ2-7,-,-,CAISDTDRNEQYF,TGTGCCATCAGTGATACGGACAGAAACGAGCAGTACTTC
TRBV23-1,TRBJ2-1,-,-,CASSQSWGSGLFSVNNEQFF,TGCGCCAGCAGTCAATCGTGGGGGAGCGGGTTATTTTCCGTTAACAATGAGCAGTTCTTC
TRBV9,TRBJ2-7,-,TRBD1,CASSQGTGEGYEQYF,TGTGCCAGCAGCCAGGGGACAGGGGAGGGCTACGAGCAGTACTTC
TRBV29-1,TRBJ1-4,-,-,CSVGSFPTNENCFF,-
TRBV23-1,TRBJ2-5,-,-,CAAVRRRGVWLQETQYF,TGCGCAGCAGTCCGTCGTCGCGGGGTGTGGCTGCAAGAGACCCAGTACTTC
TRBV29-1,TRBJ2-7,-,-,CSVGAGDWGEQYF,TGCAGCGTTGGGGCAGGGGACTGGGGCGAGCAGTACTTC
TRBV14,TRBJ2-5,-,TRBD2,CVSNQSPGGTQYF,TGTGTCAGCAACCAATCGCCGGGGGGTACCCAGTACTTC
TRBV10-3,TRBJ2-7,-,-,CAISDDRSDEQYF,TGTGCCATCAGTGATGACCGAAGCGACGAGCAGTACTTC